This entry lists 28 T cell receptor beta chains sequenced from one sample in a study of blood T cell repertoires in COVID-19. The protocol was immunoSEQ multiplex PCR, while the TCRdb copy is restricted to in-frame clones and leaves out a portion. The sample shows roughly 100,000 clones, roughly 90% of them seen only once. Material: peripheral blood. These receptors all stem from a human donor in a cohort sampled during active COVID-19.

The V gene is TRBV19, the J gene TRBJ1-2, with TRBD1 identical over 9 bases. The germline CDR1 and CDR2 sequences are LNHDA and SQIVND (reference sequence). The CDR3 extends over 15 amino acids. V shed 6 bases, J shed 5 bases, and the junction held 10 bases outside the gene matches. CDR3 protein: CASSFLTGGEYGYTF. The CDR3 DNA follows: TGTGCCAGTAGCTTCCTTACAGGGGGCGAGTATGGCTACACCTTC.

The CDR3 protein is CASRVSGTLASGANVLTF. CDR3 sequence (DNA): TGTGCCAGCAGGGTTTCAGGGACTCTTGCCTCTGGGGCCAACGTCCTGACTTTC. This chain connects TRBV28 to TRBJ2-6, with a possible D match to TRBD2 (6 bases). The V gene lost 6 bases and the J gene lost 0 bases, with 18 bases spanning the gap. Germline V gene lookup returns CDR1 MDHEN and CDR2 SYDVKM. This CDR3 has 18 amino acids.

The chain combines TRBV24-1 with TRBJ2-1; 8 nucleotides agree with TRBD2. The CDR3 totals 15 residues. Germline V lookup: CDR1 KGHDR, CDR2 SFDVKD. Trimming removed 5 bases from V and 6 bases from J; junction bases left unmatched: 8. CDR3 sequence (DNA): TGTGCCACCAGTGGTACTCTAGGACTAGCCAATGAGCAGTTCTTC. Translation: CATSGTLGLANEQFF.

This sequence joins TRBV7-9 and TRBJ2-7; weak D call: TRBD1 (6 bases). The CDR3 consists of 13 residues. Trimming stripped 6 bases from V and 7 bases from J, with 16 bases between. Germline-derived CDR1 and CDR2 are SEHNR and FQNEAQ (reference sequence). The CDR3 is CASSISGEGEQYF. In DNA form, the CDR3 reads TGTGCCAGCAGTATCTCAGGGGAAGGGGAGCAGTACTTC.

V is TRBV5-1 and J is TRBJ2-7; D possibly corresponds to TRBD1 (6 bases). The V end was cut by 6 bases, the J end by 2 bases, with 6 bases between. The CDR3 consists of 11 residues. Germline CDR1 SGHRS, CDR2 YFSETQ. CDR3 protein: CASTGAYEQYF. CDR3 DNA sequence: TGCGCCAGCACAGGGGCCTACGAGCAGTACTTC.

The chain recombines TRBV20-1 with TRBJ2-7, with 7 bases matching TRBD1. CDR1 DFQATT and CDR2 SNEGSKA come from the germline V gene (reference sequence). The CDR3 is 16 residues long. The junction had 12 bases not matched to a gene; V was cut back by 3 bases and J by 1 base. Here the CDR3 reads CSASPPTGLFSYEQYF. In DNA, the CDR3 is TGCAGTGCTAGTCCACCGACAGGGCTATTTTCCTACGAGCAGTACTTC.

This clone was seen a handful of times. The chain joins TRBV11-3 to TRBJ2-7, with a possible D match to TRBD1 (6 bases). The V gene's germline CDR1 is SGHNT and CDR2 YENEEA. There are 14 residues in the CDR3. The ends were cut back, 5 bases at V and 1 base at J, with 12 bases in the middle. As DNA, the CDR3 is TGTGCCAGCAGCCCCACAGGGATATCCTACGAGCAGTACTTC. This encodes CASSPTGISYEQYF.

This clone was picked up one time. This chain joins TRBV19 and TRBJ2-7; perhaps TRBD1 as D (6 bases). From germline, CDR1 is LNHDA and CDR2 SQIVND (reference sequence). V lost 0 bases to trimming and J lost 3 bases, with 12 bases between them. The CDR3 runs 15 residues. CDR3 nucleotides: TGTGCCAGTAGTATAGATGGCAGGGGAAGCTACGAGCAGTACTTC. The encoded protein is CASSIDGRGSYEQYF.

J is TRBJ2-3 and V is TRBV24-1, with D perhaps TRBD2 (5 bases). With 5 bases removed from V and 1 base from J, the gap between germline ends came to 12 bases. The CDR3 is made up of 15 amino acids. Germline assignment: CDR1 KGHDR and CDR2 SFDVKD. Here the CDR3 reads CATSGWSGRTDTQYF. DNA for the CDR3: TGTGCCACCAGTGGGTGGAGCGGCCGCACAGATACGCAGTATTTT.

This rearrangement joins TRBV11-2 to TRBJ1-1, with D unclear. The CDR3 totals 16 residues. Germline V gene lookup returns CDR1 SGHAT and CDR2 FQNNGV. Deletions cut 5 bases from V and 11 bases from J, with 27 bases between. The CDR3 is CASSLSAQFGPTGAFF. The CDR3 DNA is TGTGCCAGCAGCCTTTCCGCCCAGTTCGGTCCCACGGGGGCTTTCTTT.

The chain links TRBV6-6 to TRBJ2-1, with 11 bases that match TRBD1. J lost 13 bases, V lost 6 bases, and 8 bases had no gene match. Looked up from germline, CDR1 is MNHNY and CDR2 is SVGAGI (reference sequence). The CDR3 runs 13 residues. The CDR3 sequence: CASSPDRGRVQFF. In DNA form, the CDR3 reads TGTGCCAGCAGCCCGGACAGGGGGCGGGTTCAGTTCTTC.

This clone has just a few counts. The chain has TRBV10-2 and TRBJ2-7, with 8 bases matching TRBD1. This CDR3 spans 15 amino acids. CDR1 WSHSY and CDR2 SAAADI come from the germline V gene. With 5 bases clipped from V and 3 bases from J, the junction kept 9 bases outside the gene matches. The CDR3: CASSPSTGVYYEQYF. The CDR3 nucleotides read TGCGCCAGCAGTCCCTCGACAGGGGTCTACTACGAGCAGTACTTC.

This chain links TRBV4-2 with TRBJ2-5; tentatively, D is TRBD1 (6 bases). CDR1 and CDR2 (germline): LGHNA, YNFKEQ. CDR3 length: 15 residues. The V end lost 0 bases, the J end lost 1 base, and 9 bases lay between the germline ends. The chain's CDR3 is CASSQDGGPQETQYF. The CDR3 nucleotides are TGTGCCAGCAGCCAAGATGGGGGCCCCCAAGAGACCCAGTACTTC.

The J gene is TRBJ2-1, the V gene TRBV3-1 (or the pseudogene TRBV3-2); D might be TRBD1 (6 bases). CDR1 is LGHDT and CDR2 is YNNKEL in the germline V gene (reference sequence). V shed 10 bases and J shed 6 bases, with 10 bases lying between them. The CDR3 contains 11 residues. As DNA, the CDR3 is TGTGCCATCGGCAGGGGCAATGAGCAGTTCTTC. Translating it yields CAIGRGNEQFF.

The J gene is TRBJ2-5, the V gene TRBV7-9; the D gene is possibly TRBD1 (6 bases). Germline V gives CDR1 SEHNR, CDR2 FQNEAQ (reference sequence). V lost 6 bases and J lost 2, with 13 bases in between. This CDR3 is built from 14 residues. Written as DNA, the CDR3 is TGTGCCAGCAGGGAAAGGGGGAGTCAAGAGACCCAGTACTTC. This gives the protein CASRERGSQETQYF.

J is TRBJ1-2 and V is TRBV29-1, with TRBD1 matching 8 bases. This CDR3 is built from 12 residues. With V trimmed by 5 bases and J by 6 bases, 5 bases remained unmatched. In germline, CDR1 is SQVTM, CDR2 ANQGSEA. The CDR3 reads CSVMTGVDGYTF. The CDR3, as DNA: TGCAGCGTTATGACAGGGGTTGATGGCTACACCTTC.

As DNA, the CDR3 is TGTGCCATAGAGGGACAGGGACACACCGGGGAGCTGTTTTTT. It encodes CAIEGQGHTGELFF. This chain links TRBV2 with TRBJ2-2; 9 bases agree with TRBD1. The CDR3 sequence is 14 residues long. The V gene end was trimmed by 10 bases and the J gene end by 3 bases; junction bases not matched to a gene: 6. Germline V lookup: CDR1 SNHLY, CDR2 FYNNEI.

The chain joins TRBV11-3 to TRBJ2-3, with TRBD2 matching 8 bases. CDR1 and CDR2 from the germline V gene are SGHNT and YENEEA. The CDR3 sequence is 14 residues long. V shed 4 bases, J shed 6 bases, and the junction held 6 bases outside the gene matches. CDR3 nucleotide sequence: TGTGCCAGCAGCTCCGGGGGGGCGCGGGATACGCAGTATTTT. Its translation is CASSSGGARDTQYF.

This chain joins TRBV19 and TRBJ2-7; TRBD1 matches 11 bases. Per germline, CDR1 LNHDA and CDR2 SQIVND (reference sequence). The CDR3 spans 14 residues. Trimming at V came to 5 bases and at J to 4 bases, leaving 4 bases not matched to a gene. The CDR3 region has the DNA TGTGCCAGTAGTGCAGGGACAGGGGGTTACGAGCAGTACTTC. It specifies CASSAGTGGYEQYF.

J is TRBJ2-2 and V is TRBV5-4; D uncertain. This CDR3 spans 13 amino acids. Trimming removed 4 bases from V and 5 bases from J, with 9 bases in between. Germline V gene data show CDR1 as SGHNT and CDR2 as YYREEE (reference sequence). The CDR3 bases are TGTGCCAGCAGCCTCCTCGAGACCGGGGAGCTGTTTTTT. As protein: CASSLLETGELFF.

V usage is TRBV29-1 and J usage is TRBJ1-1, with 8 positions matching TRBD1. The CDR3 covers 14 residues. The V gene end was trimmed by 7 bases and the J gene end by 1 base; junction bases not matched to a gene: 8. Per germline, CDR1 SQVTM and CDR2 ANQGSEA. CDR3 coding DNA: TGCAGCGCTAGACCGGACAGGGCGAACACTGAAGCTTTCTTT. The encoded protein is CSARPDRANTEAFF.

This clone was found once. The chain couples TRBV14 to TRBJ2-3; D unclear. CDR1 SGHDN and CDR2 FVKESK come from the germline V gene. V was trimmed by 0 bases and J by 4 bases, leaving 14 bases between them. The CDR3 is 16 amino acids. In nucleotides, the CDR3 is TGTGCCAGCAGCCAAGACGGCGGCCTTACCGCAGATACGCAGTATTTT. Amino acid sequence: CASSQDGGLTADTQYF.

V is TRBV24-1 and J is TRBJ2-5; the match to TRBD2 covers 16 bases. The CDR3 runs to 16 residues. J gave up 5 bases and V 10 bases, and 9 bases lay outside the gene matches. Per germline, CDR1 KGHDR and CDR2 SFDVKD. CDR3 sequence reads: CATGKGTSGGAETQYF. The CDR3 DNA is TGTGCCACGGGGAAAGGGACTAGCGGGGGGGCTGAGACCCAGTACTTC.

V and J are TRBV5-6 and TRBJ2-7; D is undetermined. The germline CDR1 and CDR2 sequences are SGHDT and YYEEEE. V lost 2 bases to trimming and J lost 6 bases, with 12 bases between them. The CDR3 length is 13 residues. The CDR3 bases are TGTGCCAGCAGCTTATCTAGTTCTCTCGAGCAGTACTTC. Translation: CASSLSSSLEQYF.

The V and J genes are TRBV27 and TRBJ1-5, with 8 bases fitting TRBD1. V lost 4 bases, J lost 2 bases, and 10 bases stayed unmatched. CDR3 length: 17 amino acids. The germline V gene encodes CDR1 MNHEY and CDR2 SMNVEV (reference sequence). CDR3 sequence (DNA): TGTGCCAGCAGTTCACCAGGGGGCGCGGATGGCAATCAGCCCCAGCATTTT. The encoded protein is CASSSPGGADGNQPQHF.

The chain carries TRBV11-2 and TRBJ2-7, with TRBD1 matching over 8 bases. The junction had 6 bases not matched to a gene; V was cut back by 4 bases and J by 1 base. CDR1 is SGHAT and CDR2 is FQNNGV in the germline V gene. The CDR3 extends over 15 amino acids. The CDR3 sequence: CASSSAGGGSYEQYF. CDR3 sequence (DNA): TGTGCCAGCAGCTCCGCAGGGGGCGGTTCCTACGAGCAGTACTTC.

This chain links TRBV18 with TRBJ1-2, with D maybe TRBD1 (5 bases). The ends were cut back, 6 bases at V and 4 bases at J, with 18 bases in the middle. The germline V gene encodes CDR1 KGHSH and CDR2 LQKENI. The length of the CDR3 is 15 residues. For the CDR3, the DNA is TGTGCCAGCTCGCAAAATACGGACACGGGCTATGGCTACACCTTC. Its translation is CASSQNTDTGYGYTF.

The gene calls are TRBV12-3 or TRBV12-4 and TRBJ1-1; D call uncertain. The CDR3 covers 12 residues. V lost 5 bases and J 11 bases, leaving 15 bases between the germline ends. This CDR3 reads CASSRRTAGAFF. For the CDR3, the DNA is TGTGCCAGCAGTCGGAGGACCGCGGGGGCTTTCTTT.